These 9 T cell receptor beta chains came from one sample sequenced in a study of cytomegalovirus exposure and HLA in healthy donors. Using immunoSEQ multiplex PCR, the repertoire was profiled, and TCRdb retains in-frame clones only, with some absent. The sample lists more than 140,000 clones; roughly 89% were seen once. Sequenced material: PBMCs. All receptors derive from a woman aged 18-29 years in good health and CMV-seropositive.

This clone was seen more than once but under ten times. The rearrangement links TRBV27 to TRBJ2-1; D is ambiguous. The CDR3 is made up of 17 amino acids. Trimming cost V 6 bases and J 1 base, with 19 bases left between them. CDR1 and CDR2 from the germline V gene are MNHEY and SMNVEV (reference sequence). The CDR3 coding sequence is TGTGCCAGCAGCCCCCTCTCTGCGCCTCATTCCTACAATGAGCAGTTCTTC. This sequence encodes CASSPLSAPHSYNEQFF.

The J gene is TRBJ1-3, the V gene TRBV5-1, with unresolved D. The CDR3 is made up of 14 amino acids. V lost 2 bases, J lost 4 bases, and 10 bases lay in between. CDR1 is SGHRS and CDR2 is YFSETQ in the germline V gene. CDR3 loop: CASSFSGYGNTIYF. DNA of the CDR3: TGCGCCAGCAGCTTCTCGGGGTACGGAAACACCATATATTTT.

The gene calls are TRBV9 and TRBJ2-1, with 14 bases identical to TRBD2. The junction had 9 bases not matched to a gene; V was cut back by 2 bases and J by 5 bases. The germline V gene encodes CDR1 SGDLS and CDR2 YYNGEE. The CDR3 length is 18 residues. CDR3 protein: CASSVRERTSGRNNEQFF. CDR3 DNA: TGTGCCAGCAGCGTCAGAGAACGGACTAGCGGGAGGAACAATGAGCAGTTCTTC. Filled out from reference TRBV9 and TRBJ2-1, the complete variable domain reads DSGVTQTPKHLITATGQRVTLRCSPRSGDLSVYWYQQSLDQGLQFLIQYYNGEERAKGNILERFSAQQFPDLHSELNLSSLELGDSALYFCASSVRERTSGRNNEQFFGPGTRLTVL.

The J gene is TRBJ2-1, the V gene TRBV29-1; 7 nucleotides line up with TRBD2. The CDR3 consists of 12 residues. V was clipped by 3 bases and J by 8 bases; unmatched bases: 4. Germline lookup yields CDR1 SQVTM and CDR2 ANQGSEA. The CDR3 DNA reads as TGCAGCGTTGATCTGCGGGAGTATGAGCAGTTCTTC. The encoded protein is CSVDLREYEQFF.

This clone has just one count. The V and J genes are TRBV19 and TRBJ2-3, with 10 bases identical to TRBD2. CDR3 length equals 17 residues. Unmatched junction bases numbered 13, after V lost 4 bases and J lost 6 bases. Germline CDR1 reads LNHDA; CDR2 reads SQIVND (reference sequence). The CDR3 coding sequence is TGTGCCAGTAGTACCCTTAAAGCGGGAGGGCCTAGGGATACGCAGTATTTT. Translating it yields CASSTLKAGGPRDTQYF.

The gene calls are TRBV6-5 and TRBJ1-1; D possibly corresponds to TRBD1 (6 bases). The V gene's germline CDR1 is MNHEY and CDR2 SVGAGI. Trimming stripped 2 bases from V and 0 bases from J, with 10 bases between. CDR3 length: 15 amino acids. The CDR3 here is CASSYDGTLNTEAFF. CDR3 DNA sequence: TGTGCCAGCAGTTACGATGGGACACTGAACACTGAAGCTTTCTTT.

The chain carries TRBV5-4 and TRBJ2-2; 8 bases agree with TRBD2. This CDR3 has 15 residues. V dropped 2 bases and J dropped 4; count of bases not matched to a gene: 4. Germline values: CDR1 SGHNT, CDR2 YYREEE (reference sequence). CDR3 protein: CASSFELAATGELFF. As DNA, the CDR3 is TGTGCCAGCAGCTTCGAACTAGCGGCCACCGGGGAGCTGTTTTTT.

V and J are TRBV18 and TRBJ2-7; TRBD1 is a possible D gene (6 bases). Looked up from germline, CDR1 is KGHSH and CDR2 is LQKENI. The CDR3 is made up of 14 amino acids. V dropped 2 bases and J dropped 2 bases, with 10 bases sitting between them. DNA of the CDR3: TGTGCCAGCTCACCAGGGACACAGGCCTACGAGCAGTACTTC. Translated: CASSPGTQAYEQYF.

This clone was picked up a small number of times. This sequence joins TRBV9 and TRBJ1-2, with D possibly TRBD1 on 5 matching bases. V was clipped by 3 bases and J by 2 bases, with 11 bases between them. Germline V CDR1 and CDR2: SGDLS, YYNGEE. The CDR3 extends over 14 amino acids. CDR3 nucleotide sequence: TGTGCCAGCAGCGCAGGGCTGGAGAACTATGGCTACACCTTC. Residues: CASSAGLENYGYTF. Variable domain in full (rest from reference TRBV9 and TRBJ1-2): DSGVTQTPKHLITATGQRVTLRCSPRSGDLSVYWYQQSLDQGLQFLIQYYNGEERAKGNILERFSAQQFPDLHSELNLSSLELGDSALYFCASSAGLENYGYTFGSGTRLTVV.